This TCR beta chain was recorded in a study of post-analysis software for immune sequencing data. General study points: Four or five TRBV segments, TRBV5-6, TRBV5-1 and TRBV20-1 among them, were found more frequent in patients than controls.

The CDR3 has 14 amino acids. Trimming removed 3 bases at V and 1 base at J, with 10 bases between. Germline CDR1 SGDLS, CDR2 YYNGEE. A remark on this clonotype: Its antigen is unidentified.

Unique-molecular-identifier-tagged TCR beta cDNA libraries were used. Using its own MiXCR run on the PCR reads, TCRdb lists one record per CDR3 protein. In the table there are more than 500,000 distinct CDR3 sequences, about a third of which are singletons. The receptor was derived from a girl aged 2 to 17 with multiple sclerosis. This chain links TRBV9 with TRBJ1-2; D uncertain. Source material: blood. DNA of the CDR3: TGTGCCAGCAGCGCCGAAGAATTTAACTATGGCTACACCTTC. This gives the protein CASSAEEFNYGYTF.